The entry below describes one T cell receptor beta chain. This specimen comes from a study of blood T cell repertoires in COVID-19. Only in-frame clones appear in the TCRdb table, and some are missing; sequencing was by immunoSEQ multiplex PCR. The table lists 150,000 to 200,000 clones, about four fifths of them singletons. J lost 0 bases, V lost 7 bases, and 4 bases had no gene match. CDR3 length: 14 amino acids. Germline V gene lookup returns CDR1 MDHEN and CDR2 SYDVKM. What was sequenced was peripheral blood. The V gene is TRBV28, the J gene TRBJ2-7, with 9 bases matching TRBD2. This clonotype was sampled from a woman between 65 and 79 years old who had recovered from COVID-19. CDR3 sequence reads: CASTLAGSSYEQYF. The CDR3 coding sequence is TGTGCCAGCACCCTAGCGGGGAGCTCCTACGAGCAGTACTTC.